Sequencing of this TCR beta chain was carried out in a study of chemoradiotherapy in HPV16-positive cancers. Across the study: Functional T-cell assays on a couple of HPV16-positive patients' cells defined candidate HPV-specific clones and common TCR motifs. Study-level results: Candidate HPV-specific clones and E7-related TCR motifs grew in tumor during treatment. In HPV16-positive patients, HPV-responsive T-cell expansion tracked better recurrence-free survival. The functional HPV-specific definition rests on just a couple of HPV16-positive patients.

This clone was picked up a small number of times. The antigen is not known. Per germline, CDR1 SGHNT and CDR2 YYREEE (reference sequence). V lost 2 bases and J lost 8; bases outside the gene matches: 13. CDR3 length: 17 amino acids. The assay was immunoSEQ multiplex PCR, and TCRdb's table has in-frame clones only and misses some. The data show about 32,000 clones, around 88% seen once. The sequence was obtained from a human donor with HPV-associated anogenital cancer. The source was blood, collected from a patient who underwent chemoradiotherapy. This chain joins TRBV5-4 and TRBJ2-1; TRBD2 matches 10 bases. The CDR3 DNA sequence: TGTGCCAGCAGCTTTGATCTAGCGGGAGTGGGGAGGTATGAGCAGTTCTTC. Protein product: CASSFDLAGVGRYEQFF.